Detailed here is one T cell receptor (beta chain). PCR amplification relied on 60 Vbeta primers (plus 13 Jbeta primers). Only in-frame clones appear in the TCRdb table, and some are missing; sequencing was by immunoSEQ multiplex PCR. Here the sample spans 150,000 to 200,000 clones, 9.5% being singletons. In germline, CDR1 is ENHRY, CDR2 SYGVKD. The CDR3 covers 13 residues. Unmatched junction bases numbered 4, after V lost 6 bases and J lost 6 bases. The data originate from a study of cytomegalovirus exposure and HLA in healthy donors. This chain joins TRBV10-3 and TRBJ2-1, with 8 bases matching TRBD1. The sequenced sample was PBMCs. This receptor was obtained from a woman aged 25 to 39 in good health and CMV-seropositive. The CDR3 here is CAISLTGVNEQFF. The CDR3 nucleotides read TGTGCCATCAGCCTGACAGGGGTCAATGAGCAGTTCTTC.